This entry concerns a single T cell receptor (beta chain). The CDR3 runs 15 residues. Trimming stripped 1 base from V and 0 bases from J, with 10 bases between. CDR1 is SGHRS and CDR2 is YFSETQ in the germline V gene. This entry belongs to a study of technical replicates of blood from a handful of donors. This table comes from immunoSEQ multiplex PCR, and its TCRdb copy is limited to in-frame clones, with some not included. In the table there are some 71,000 clones, about 96% of which are singletons. The sample consisted of T cells isolated from PBMCs. The receptor was isolated from a human donor in good health. The chain carries TRBV5-1 and TRBJ1-1; D perhaps matches TRBD1 (6 bases). The CDR3 coding sequence is TGCGCCAGCAGCTTGACAGGGCCCATGAACACTGAAGCTTTCTTT. It is translated as CASSLTGPMNTEAFF.